This T cell receptor (beta chain) was found in a study of early stage breast cancer tumors. At the level of the study: Most invasive tumors, about 80% of the 16, were ER+/PR+/HER2-.

Germline CDR1 MDHEN, CDR2 SYDVKM. This CDR3 comprises 15 residues. Losses at the gene ends were 5 bases for V and 3 bases for J; bases not matched to a gene: 8. Clones were read by immunoSEQ multiplex PCR, and TCRdb kept only the in-frame ones, dropping some. This table holds fewer than 80,000 clones, approximately 80% found once. The sequence derives from a person aged 40-50 years with breast cancer. The genes are TRBV28 and TRBJ2-3, with TRBD2 identical over 7 bases. Sequencing was carried out using blood. The CDR3 region is CASSPRGGRTDTQYF. DNA of the CDR3: TGTGCCAGCAGTCCCCGGGGCGGGAGAACAGATACGCAGTATTTT.